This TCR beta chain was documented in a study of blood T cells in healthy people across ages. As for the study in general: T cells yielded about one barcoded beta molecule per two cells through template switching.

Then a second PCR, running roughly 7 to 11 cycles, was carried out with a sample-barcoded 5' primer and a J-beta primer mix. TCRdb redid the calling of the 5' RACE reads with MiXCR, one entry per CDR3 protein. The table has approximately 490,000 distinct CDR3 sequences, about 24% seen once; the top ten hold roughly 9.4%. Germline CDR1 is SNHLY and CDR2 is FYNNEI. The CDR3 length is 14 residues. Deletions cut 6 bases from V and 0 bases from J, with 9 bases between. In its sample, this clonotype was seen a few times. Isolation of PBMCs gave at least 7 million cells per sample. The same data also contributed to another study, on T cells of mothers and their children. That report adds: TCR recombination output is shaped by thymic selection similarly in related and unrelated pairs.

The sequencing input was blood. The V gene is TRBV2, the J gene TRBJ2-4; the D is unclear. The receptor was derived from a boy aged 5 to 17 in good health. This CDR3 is CASRQNLAKNIQYF. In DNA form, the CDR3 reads TGTGCCAGCAGGCAGAATCTAGCCAAAAACATTCAGTACTTC.